The clone carrying this TCR beta chain was observed many times. The antigen is unknown. This record belongs to a study of spatial heterogeneity in lung cancer. Study results and limitations: There were more appearances of ubiquitous expanded tumor TCRs in blood at resection than at follow-up.

Every TCR cDNA molecule bore a unique molecular identifier. TCRdb re-called the 5' RACE reads with MiXCR, one entry per CDR3 protein. In the table there are several thousand distinct CDR3 sequences, roughly a sixth of which are singletons. The CDR3 totals 15 residues. V gave up 4 bases and J gave up 3 bases, with 17 bases separating them. Germline V gene lookup returns CDR1 SGHKS and CDR2 YYEKEE (reference sequence). As to time point: sample taken at primary tumor resection. Tumor, nontumor lung or frozen PBMC supplied whole RNA that was sequenced unsorted. This chain joins TRBV5-5 and TRBJ2-7; TRBD1 or TRBD2 may be the D gene (5 bases each). The TCR sequence derives from a male donor with early-stage non-small cell lung cancer. Sequenced material: PBMCs, taken at surgery. The CDR3 reads CASSAPGRNLYEQYF. The CDR3 DNA is TGTGCCAGCAGCGCCCCGGGACGTAACCTCTACGAGCAGTACTTC.